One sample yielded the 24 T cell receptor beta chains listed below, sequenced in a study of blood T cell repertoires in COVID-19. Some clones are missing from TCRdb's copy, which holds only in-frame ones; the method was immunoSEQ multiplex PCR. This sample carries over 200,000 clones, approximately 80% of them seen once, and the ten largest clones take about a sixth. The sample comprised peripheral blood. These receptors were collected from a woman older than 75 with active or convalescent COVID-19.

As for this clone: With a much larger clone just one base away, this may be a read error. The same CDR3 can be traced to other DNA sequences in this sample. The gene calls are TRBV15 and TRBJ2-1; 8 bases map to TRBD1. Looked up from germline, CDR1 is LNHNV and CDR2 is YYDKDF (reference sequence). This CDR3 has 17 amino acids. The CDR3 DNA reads TGCGCCACCAGCGATCACTGGACAGGGACGTCCTACAATGAGCAGTTCTTC. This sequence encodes CATSDHWTGTSYNEQFF.

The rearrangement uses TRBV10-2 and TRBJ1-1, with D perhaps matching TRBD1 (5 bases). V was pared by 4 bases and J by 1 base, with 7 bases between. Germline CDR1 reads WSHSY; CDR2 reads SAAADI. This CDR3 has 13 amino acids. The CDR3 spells CASSATANTEAFF. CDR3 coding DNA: TGCGCCAGCAGTGCGACAGCGAACACTGAAGCTTTCTTT.

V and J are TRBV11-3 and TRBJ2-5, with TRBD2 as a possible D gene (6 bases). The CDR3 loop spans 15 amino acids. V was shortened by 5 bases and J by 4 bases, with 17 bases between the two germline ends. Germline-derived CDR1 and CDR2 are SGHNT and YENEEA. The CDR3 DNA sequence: TGTGCCAGCAGCCCCCAGGGAGGAGGAATAGAGACCCAGTACTTC. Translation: CASSPQGGGIETQYF.

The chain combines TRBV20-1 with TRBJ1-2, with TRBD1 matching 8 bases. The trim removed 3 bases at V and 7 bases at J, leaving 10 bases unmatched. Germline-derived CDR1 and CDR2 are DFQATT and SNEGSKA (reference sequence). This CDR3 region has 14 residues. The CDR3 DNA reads TGCAGTGCTAGTGGCGGACAGGGACTTGGTGGCTACACCTTC. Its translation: CSASGGQGLGGYTF.

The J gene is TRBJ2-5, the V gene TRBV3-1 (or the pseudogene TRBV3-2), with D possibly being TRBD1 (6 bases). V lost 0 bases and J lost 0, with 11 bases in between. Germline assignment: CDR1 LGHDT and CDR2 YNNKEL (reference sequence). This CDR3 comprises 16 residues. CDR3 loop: CASSQDRTAYQETQYF. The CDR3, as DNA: TGTGCCAGCAGCCAAGATCGGACAGCGTACCAAGAGACCCAGTACTTC.

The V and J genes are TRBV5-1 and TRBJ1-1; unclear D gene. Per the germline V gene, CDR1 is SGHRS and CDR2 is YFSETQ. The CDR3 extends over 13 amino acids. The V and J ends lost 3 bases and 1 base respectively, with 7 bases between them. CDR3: CASSSRGNTEAFF. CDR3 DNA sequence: TGCGCCAGCAGCTCCCGGGGGAACACTGAAGCTTTCTTT. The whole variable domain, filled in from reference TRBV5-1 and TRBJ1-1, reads KAGVTQTPRYLIKTRGQQVTLSCSPISGHRSVSWYQQTPGQGLQFLFEYFSETQRNKGNFPGRFSGRQFSNSRSEMNVSTLELGDSALYLCASSSRGNTEAFFGQGTRLTVV.

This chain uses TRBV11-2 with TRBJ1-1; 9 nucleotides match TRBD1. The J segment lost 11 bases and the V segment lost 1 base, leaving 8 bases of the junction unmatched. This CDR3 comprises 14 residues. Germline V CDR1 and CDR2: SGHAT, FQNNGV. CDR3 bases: TGTGCCAGCAGCTTAGCTGGGACAGGGATTCGGGCTTTCTTT. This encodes CASSLAGTGIRAFF.

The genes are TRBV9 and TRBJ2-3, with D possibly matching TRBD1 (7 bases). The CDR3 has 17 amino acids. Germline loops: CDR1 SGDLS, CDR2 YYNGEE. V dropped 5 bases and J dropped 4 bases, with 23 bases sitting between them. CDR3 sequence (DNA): TGTGCCAGCAGTGTCTCAGAGGGGGCAGGGGGGTCAGATACGCAGTATTTT. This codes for CASSVSEGAGGSDTQYF.

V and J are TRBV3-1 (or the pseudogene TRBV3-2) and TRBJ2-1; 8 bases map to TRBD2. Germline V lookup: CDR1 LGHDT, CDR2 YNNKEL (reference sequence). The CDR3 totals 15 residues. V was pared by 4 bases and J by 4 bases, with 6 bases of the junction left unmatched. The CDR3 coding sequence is TGTGCCAGCAGCCGGGGTAGCGGGGCTTACAATGAGCAGTTCTTC. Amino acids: CASSRGSGAYNEQFF.

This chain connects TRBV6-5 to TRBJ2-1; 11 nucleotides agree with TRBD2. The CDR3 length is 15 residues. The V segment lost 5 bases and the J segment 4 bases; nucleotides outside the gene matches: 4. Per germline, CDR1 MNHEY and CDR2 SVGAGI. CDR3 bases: TGTGCCAGCAGTCCTCTAGCGGGGGGATACAATGAGCAGTTCTTC. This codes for CASSPLAGGYNEQFF.

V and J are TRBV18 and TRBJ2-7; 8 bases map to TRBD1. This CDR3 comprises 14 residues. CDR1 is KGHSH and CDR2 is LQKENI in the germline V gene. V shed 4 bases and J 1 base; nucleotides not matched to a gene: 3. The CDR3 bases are TGTGCCAGCTCACTCGACAGGGGTTCCTACGAGCAGTACTTC. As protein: CASSLDRGSYEQYF.

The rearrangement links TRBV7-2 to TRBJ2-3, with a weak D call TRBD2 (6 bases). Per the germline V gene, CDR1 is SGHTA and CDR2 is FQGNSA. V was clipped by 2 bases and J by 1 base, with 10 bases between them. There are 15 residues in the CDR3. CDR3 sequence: CASSLTGAGTDTQYF. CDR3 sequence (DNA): TGTGCCAGCAGCTTAACGGGAGCTGGCACAGATACGCAGTATTTT.

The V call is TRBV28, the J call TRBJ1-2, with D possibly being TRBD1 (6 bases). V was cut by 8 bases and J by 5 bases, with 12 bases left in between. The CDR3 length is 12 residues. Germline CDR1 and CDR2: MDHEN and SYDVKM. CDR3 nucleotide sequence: TGTGCCAGCCGGGACACCCGTTATGGCTACACCTTC. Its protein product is CASRDTRYGYTF.

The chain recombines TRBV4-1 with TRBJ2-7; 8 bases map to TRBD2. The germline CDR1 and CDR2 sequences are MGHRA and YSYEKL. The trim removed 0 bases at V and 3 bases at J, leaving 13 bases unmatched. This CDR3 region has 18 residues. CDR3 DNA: TGCGCCAGCAGCCAAGATCTGCCCGTAGGACTAGCAGTCTACGAGCAGTACTTC. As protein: CASSQDLPVGLAVYEQYF.

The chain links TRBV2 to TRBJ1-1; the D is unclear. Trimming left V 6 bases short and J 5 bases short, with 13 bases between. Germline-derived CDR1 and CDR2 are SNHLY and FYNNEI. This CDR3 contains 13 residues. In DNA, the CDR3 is TGTGCCAGCAGGACGGGAGGTAAAACTGAAGCTTTCTTT. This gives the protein CASRTGGKTEAFF. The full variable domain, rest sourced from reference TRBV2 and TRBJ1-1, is EPEVTQTPSHQVTQMGQEVILRCVPISNHLYFYWYRQILGQKVEFLVSFYNNEISEKSEIFDDQFSVERPDGSNFTLKIRSTKLEDSAMYFCASRTGGKTEAFFGQGTRLTVV.

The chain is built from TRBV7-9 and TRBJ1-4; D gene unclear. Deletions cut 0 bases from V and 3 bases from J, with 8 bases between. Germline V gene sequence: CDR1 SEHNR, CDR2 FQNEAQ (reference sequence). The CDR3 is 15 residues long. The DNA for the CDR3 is TGTGCCAGCAGCTTAGCGTCAACGGCTAATGAAAAACTGTTTTTT. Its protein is CASSLASTANEKLFF.

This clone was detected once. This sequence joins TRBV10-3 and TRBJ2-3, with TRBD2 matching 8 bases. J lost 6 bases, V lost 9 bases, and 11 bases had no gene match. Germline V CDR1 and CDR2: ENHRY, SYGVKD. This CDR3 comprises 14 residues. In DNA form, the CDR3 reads TGTGCCATGGGAACTAGCGGACCAGGGGATACGCAGTATTTT. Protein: CAMGTSGPGDTQYF.

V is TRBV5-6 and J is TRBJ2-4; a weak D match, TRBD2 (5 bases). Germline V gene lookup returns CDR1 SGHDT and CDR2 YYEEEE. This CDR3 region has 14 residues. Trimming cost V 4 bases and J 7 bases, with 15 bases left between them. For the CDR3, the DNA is TGTGCCAGCAGCCCCGCGGGCGGCCGGAACATTCAGTACTTC. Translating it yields CASSPAGGRNIQYF.

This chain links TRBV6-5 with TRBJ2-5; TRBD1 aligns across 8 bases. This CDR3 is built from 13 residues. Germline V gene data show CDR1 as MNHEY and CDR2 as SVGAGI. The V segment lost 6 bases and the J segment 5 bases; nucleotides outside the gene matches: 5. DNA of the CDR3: TGTGCCAGCAGCCCAGGGGGCGCGGAGACCCAGTACTTC. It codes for CASSPGGAETQYF.

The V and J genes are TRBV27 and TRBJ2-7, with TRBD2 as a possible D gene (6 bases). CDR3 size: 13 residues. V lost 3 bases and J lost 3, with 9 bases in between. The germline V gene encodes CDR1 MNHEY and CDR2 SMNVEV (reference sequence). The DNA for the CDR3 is TGTGCCAGCAGTTTGACGGGGGACTACGAGCAGTACTTC. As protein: CASSLTGDYEQYF.

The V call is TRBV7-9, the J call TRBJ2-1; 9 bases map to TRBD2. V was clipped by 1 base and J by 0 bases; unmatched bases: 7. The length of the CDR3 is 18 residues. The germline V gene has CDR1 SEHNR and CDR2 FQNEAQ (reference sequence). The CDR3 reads CASSLGGAGGSSYNEQFF. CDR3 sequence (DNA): TGTGCCAGCAGCTTAGGCGGTGCGGGGGGGAGCTCCTACAATGAGCAGTTCTTC.

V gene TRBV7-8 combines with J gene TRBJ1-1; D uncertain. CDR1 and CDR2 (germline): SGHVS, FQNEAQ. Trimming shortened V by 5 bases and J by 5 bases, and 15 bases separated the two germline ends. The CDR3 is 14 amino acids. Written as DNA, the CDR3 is TGTGCCAGCAGCCACTCCACCGGGGAAACTGAAGCTTTCTTT. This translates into CASSHSTGETEAFF.

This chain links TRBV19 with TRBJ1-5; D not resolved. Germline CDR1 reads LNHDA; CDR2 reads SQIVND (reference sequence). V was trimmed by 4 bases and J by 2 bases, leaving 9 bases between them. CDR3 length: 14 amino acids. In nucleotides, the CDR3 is TGTGCCAGTAGTAGGAGGGAAGGCAATCAGCCCCAGCATTTT. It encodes CASSRREGNQPQHF.

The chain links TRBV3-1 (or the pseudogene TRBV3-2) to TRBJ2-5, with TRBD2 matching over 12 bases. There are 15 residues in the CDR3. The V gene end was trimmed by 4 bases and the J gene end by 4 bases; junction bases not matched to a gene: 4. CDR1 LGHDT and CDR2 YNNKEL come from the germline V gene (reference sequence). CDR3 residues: CASSPLAGGGETQYF. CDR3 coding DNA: TGTGCCAGCAGCCCACTAGCGGGAGGAGGAGAGACCCAGTACTTC.